These T cell receptor beta chains were read from a single sample in a study of blood T cell repertoires in COVID-19. Generated by immunoSEQ multiplex PCR, the TCRdb table keeps only in-frame clones and is missing some. The sample has some 380,000 clones, roughly 86% seen once. Sequencing used PBMCs or T cells enriched from blood (not recorded which). These receptors originate from a woman in her 40s with acute COVID-19. Both conserved end residues are part of each CDR3. A D gene is named only where the DNA matches it firmly. Clone size is given for some rows only: seen once, a few or many times, or a class if the clone is expanded.

TRBV5-4	TRBD1	TRBJ1-1	14	.	TGTGCCAGCTTCCCAGGACAGGGTACGACTGAAGCTTTCTTT	CASFPGQGTTEAFF
TRBV4-2	TRBD2	TRBJ2-3	16	once	TGTGCCAGCAGCCAGCGAGCGGGGGGGCAGGCAGATACGCAGTATTTT	CASSQRAGGQADTQYF
TRBV5-1	TRBD1	TRBJ1-2	14	.	TGCGCCAGCAGCTGGGAACAGGGGCACTATGGCTACACCTTC	CASSWEQGHYGYTF
TRBV9	TRBD1	TRBJ1-1	13	.	TGTGCCAGCAGCGGGACAGGGGGCGAAGAAGCTTTCTTT	CASSGTGGEEAFF
TRBV6-5	.	TRBJ2-7	13	.	TGTGCCAGCAGCATCCGGGACAACTACGAGCAGTACTTC	CASSIRDNYEQYF
TRBV20-1	.	TRBJ2-1	11	.	TGCAGTGCTAGAATTAGCGCTGAGCAGTTCTTC	CSARISAEQFF
TRBV30	.	TRBJ1-6	15	.	TGTGCCTGGACCCCCGGGAGGCATTATAATTCACCCCTCCACTTT	CAWTPGRHYNSPLHF
TRBV7-2	TRBD2	TRBJ2-6	17	once	TGTGCCAGCAGCTTCCCTAGCGGGGGGACTGGGGCCAACGTCCTGACTTTC	CASSFPSGGTGANVLTF
TRBV12-5	.	TRBJ1-1	11	.	TGTGCTAGTGGTTTAGGACTTGAAGCTTTCTTT	CASGLGLEAFF
TRBV25-1	TRBD1	TRBJ1-1	13	.	TGTGCCAGCCGACAGGGGGCGTTGCCTGAAGCTTTCTTT	CASRQGALPEAFF
TRBV3-1/TRBV3-2	.	TRBJ1-2	14	.	TGTGCCAGCAGCCAAGATCTTGGCAGGTTCGGCTACACCTTC	CASSQDLGRFGYTF
TRBV2	.	TRBJ2-3	13	.	TGTGCCAGCAGGGAAACAAGGGGAGATACGCAGTATTTT	CASRETRGDTQYF
TRBV2	.	TRBJ2-7	11	.	TGTGCCAGCAGTGGCGGGTTCGAGCAGTACTTC	CASSGGFEQYF
TRBV18	.	TRBJ1-3	15	.	TGTGCCAGCTCACCACTTGAGGGCTCTGGAAACACCATATATTTT	CASSPLEGSGNTIYF
TRBV2	.	TRBJ1-4	13	once	TGTGCCACCAGGCGGGAACCTAATGAAAAACTGTTTTTT	CATRREPNEKLFF
TRBV7-9	TRBD2	TRBJ2-1	16	once	TGTGCCAGCAGCTCCTCTTTCGGACTAGGAAACAATGAGCAGTTCTTC	CASSSSFGLGNNEQFF
TRBV13	.	TRBJ2-1	16	.	TGTGCCAGCAGCCCCTTCGGTGGGCTTCTTTCCAATGAGCAGTTCTTC	CASSPFGGLLSNEQFF
TRBV11-3	TRBD1	TRBJ2-7	16	.	TGTGCCAGCAGCCCCGGATCTGCAGGGGGCGAGGACGAGCAGTACTTC	CASSPGSAGGEDEQYF
TRBV5-1	.	TRBJ1-1	14	.	TGCGCCAGCAGCTCCCTGGGACAGAACACTGAAGCTTTCTTT	CASSSLGQNTEAFF
TRBV28	.	TRBJ1-4	16	.	TGTGCCAGCAGTTTAGCCTCCCAGGGGAGAAAAGAAAAACTGTTTTTT	CASSLASQGRKEKLFF
TRBV19	.	TRBJ1-1	14	once	TGTGCCAGTAGTATCGGTACTTTGAACACTGAAGCTTTCTTT	CASSIGTLNTEAFF
TRBV7-2	TRBD2	TRBJ2-5	17	.	TGTGCCAGCAGCTTATCAGGACTAGCGGGGGGATTGAAGACCCAGTACTTC	CASSLSGLAGGLKTQYF
TRBV29-1	.	TRBJ1-4	13	once	TGCAGCGTTGGGGAGGGGAGCCATGAAAAACTGTTTTTT	CSVGEGSHEKLFF
TRBV4-1	TRBD2	TRBJ2-1	16	.	TGCGCCAGCAGCCAAGATCCAGCGGGGACCTACAATGAGCAGTTCTTC	CASSQDPAGTYNEQFF
TRBV4-1	.	TRBJ1-3	14	.	TGCGCCAGCAGCCCCCTAATAGCTGGAAACACCATATATTTT	CASSPLIAGNTIYF
TRBV11-3	TRBD1	TRBJ1-1	15	.	TGTGCCAGCAGCCCATCAGGGGGTGGGGTGGGTGAAGCTTTCTTT	CASSPSGGGVGEAFF
TRBV29-1	.	TRBJ1-1	11	.	TGCAGCGTTGTTATGAACACTGAAGCTTTCTTT	CSVVMNTEAFF
TRBV18	.	TRBJ2-3	14	.	TGTGCCAGCTCACCGTCGACAAACACAGATACGCAGTATTTT	CASSPSTNTDTQYF
TRBV5-4	.	TRBJ1-1	15	.	TGTGCCAGCAGCTTATTCTCCACGGGAAACACTGAAGCTTTCTTT	CASSLFSTGNTEAFF
TRBV18	.	TRBJ1-2	14	.	TGTGCCAGCTCACCAACGACTGCTAACTATGGCTACACCTTC	CASSPTTANYGYTF
TRBV6-5	.	TRBJ2-7	15	.	TGTGCCAGCAGCTTGGAAAGGGGCAGATCCTACGAGCAGTACTTC	CASSLERGRSYEQYF
TRBV7-9	TRBD1	TRBJ2-5	16	.	TGTGCCAGCAGCCCCCAGACAGGGGGAGGGCAAGAGACCCAGTACTTC	CASSPQTGGGQETQYF
TRBV30	.	TRBJ2-4	14	.	TGTGCCTGGAGTGCCAGGCAACCTAAAAACATTCAGTACTTC	CAWSARQPKNIQYF
TRBV7-9	TRBD1	TRBJ2-2	14	.	TGTGCCAGCAGCCCGACAGGGGACACCGGGGAGCTGTTTTTT	CASSPTGDTGELFF
TRBV9	TRBD1	TRBJ2-1	15	.	TGTGCCAGCAGTAACCGGGACAGGGGGTTCAATGAGCAGTTCTTC	CASSNRDRGFNEQFF
TRBV7-9	.	TRBJ1-2	16	.	TGTGCCAGCAGCTATTTTGTTTCAGGGGCCTCGGATGGCTACACCTTC	CASSYFVSGASDGYTF
TRBV7-9	TRBD1	TRBJ2-6	19	.	TGTGCCAGCAGCCGATCCGGAGGGACAGGGGGCTCTGGGGCCAACGTCCTGACTTTC	CASSRSGGTGGSGANVLTF
TRBV30	TRBD1	TRBJ2-7	14	.	TGTGCCTGGAGTCCCGGGACAGGGGTCCACGAGCAGTACTTC	CAWSPGTGVHEQYF
TRBV19	.	TRBJ2-5	14	.	TGTGCCAGTAGTACCCGACAGATCCAAGAGACCCAGTACTTC	CASSTRQIQETQYF
TRBV9	TRBD1	TRBJ1-2	14	.	TGTGCCAGCAGCGTTATGACAGGGGCCTATGGCTACACCTTC	CASSVMTGAYGYTF
TRBV18	.	TRBJ2-3	13	.	TGTGCCAGCTCACTTAGCAGCACAGATACGCAGTATTTT	CASSLSSTDTQYF
TRBV5-1	TRBD1	TRBJ2-2	14	.	TGCGCCAGCAGCGCCCAGGGGGACACCGGGGAGCTGTTTTTT	CASSAQGDTGELFF
TRBV9	.	TRBJ1-3	15	.	TGTGCCAGCAGTAGACAGGCCGGTTCTGGAAACACCATATATTTT	CASSRQAGSGNTIYF
TRBV12-3/TRBV12-4	.	TRBJ2-7	11	.	TGTGCCAGCAGTCCCGGTTACGAGCAGTACTTC	CASSPGYEQYF
TRBV5-1	.	TRBJ1-2	13	.	TGCGCCAGCAGCCCCCTGGAGGGGACCGGCTACACCTTC	CASSPLEGTGYTF
TRBV7-9	.	TRBJ2-7	15	.	TGTGCCAGCAGCCCAATACAGGCTATAGCCTACGAGCAGTACTTC	CASSPIQAIAYEQYF
TRBV12-5	.	TRBJ1-5	17	.	TGTGCTAGTGGTTTGGTACTAAGTCGGGTTAGCAATCAGCCCCAGCATTTT	CASGLVLSRVSNQPQHF
TRBV6-6	.	TRBJ1-5	14	.	TGTGCCAGCAGTCGATCGGCACGCAATCAGCCCCAGCATTTT	CASSRSARNQPQHF
TRBV3-1/TRBV3-2	.	TRBJ2-3	15	.	TGTGCCAGCAGCCAGTTGCGGGGCTCCACAGATACGCAGTATTTT	CASSQLRGSTDTQYF
TRBV9	.	TRBJ2-7	16	.	TGTGCCAGCAGCCGAGCCCCCGTGGGGCAGACCTACGAGCAGTACTTC	CASSRAPVGQTYEQYF
TRBV6-2/TRBV6-3	.	TRBJ2-5	17	.	TGTGCCAGCAGCCACGAACGATTCGGACAGGAGGGAGAGACCCAGTACTTC	CASSHERFGQEGETQYF
TRBV19	.	TRBJ1-4	14	.	TGTGCCAGTAGTATGGTTTCCCCAGATGAAAAACTGTTTTTT	CASSMVSPDEKLFF
TRBV7-9	TRBD2	TRBJ2-5	14	.	TGTGCCAGCAGCGTGGCGGGGGGACAAGAGACCCAGTACTTC	CASSVAGGQETQYF
TRBV4-1	TRBD2	TRBJ2-5	17	.	TGCGCCAGCAGCCAAGTAAGGCTAGCGGGGGGCCAAGAGACCCAGTACTTC	CASSQVRLAGGQETQYF
TRBV5-1	.	TRBJ2-5	16	.	TGCGCCAGCAGCTTGGCCCTCGGCGGGCAGGAAGAGACCCAGTACTTC	CASSLALGGQEETQYF